The 14 T cell receptor beta chains listed next were all sequenced from one sample in a study of T cell clusters in autoimmune cytopenias (dated by TCRdb to about 2019). Each sample's TRB amplification started from around 230 ng of peripheral blood genomic DNA, which corresponds to around 36,000 genome equivalents. The sequencer listed for this sample is Illumina MiSeq. To amplify TRB rearrangements, a touch-down multiplex PCR protocol was run with the TRB-A and TRB-B primer pools combined in a single tube. TCRdb reprocessed the reads, and each CDR3 protein sequence is entered once, without DNA. This sample's listing comprises several thousand distinct CDR3 sequences. The top ten constitute approximately 24% of the sample. The sequenced material came from peripheral blood. These receptors originate from a human donor with an autoimmune cytopenia or autoimmune hepatitis (not recorded which).

V gene TRBV6-1 combines with J gene TRBJ1-5; with no DNA, the TCRdb D assignment of TRBD1 cannot be verified. CDR3 length: 15 residues. CDR1 is MNHNS, CDR2 SASEGT, per germline. The CDR3 spells CASRGWGNSNQPQHF.

This rearrangement joins TRBV10-3 to TRBJ1-1; the TCRdb call, TRBD1, lacks DNA for checking. The CDR3 is made up of 15 amino acids. Germline CDR1 is ENHRY and CDR2 is SYGVKD. This CDR3 is CAISITGGVWTEAFF.

Considering frequency, this clonotype is medium-sized. The chain links TRBV15 to TRBJ1-6; with no DNA, the TCRdb D assignment of TRBD1 cannot be verified. The CDR3 consists of 16 residues. Germline V lookup: CDR1 LNHNV, CDR2 YYDKDF (reference sequence). The CDR3 here is CATSRRRGLVRSPLHF.

This clonotype is called medium-sized (0.01 to 0.1%) based on its frequency. This sequence joins TRBV5-4 and TRBJ2-7; TCRdb indicates TRBD2, and absent DNA this call remains unverified. The CDR3 runs to 14 residues. CDR1 and CDR2 from the germline V gene are SGHNT and YYREEE (reference sequence). The chain's CDR3 is CASSNGVPGAEQYF.

The CDR3 spells CASSVAQGGNTEAFF. The rearrangement links TRBV12-3 or TRBV12-4 to TRBJ1-1; TCRdb lists TRBD1, though no DNA is available to test this call. CDR3 length: 15 amino acids.

This clonotype is labeled medium-sized (0.01 to 0.1%) based on frequency. The V call is TRBV15, the J call TRBJ2-3; the TCRdb D gene call, TRBD2, has no DNA to confirm it. CDR3 length: 20 residues. Germline values: CDR1 LNHNV, CDR2 YYDKDF (reference sequence). The CDR3 reads CATSRVKGVVGEGQTDTQYF.

This clonotype is medium-sized by frequency. The chain recombines TRBV6-6 with TRBJ1-4. The V gene's germline CDR1 is MNHNY and CDR2 SVGAGI (reference sequence). This CDR3 region has 12 residues. The CDR3 region is CASRERVEKLFF.

The chain carries TRBV10-3 and TRBJ2-7; lacking DNA, the TRBD2 call made by TCRdb goes unchecked. Per the germline V gene, CDR1 is ENHRY and CDR2 is SYGVKD. The CDR3 is 14 residues long. The CDR3 region is CAISEGGGGHEQYF.

By frequency, this clonotype registers medium-sized. The chain links TRBV30 to TRBJ2-3; the TCRdb call, TRBD1, lacks DNA for checking. Germline V gene lookup returns CDR1 GTSNPN and CDR2 SVGIG (reference sequence). The CDR3 runs 13 residues. CDR3: CAWSRASADTQYF. The full variable domain, with the rest looked up from reference TRBV30 and TRBJ2-3, is SQTIHQWPATLVQPVGSPLSLECTVEGTSNPNLYWYRQAAGRGLQLLFYSVGIGQISSEVPQNLSASRPQDRQFILSSKKLLLSDSGFYLCAWSRASADTQYFGPGTRLTVL.

The chain is built from TRBV5-1 and TRBJ1-1. Per germline, CDR1 SGHRS and CDR2 YFSETQ. The CDR3 spans 13 residues. The CDR3 reads CASSLEGNTEAFF.

The chain uses TRBV6-1 and TRBJ2-3; the D gene TCRdb calls, TRBD1, cannot be checked with no DNA. The CDR3 is 13 amino acids. Germline CDR1 is MNHNS and CDR2 is SASEGT. CDR3 residues: CATRGTGTDTQYF.

J is TRBJ2-5 and V is TRBV5-4; checking the TCRdb D call of TRBD2 is not possible without DNA. There are 17 residues in the CDR3. Germline-derived CDR1 and CDR2 are SGHNT and YYREEE (reference sequence). This CDR3 reads CASSLDPGLAGEETQYF.

This chain uses TRBV4-2 with TRBJ1-5; the TCRdb call, TRBD1, lacks DNA for checking. Germline CDR1 is LGHNA and CDR2 is YNFKEQ. The CDR3 covers 15 residues. CDR3 protein: CASSPVTGSMEPQHF.

V is TRBV18 and J is TRBJ1-2. CDR3 size: 14 residues. From germline, CDR1 is KGHSH and CDR2 LQKENI. The CDR3 here is CASSPGQTNYGYTF.